These 9 T cell receptor beta chains were all obtained from the same sample, sequenced in a study of shared clonotypes between healthy human individuals (TCRdb year 2020). The receptor library was made with the immunoSEQ multiplex PCR assay. In its TCRdb copy, this immuneACCESS table keeps in-frame sequences only and misses some clones. Where compared with another copy, unresolved V genes explain less than half of these, and the others have no known cause. The sample table holds about half a million clones, of which 81% were seen once. The ten top clones hold about 13% of the sample. Sequenced sample: PBMCs. All receptors come from a middle-aged woman in good health. Some clones in this sample may be carry-over from other donors' samples.

As to this clone: This sequence is one base from a far larger clone and is likely a read error. The conserved closing phenylalanine or tryptophan is absent in this CDR3, likely reflecting a read error. V gene TRBV5-8 combines with J gene TRBJ1-5; D gene uncertain. Germline V gives CDR1 SGHTS, CDR2 YDEGEE. V lost 1 base, J lost 2 bases, and 10 bases lay in between. The CDR3 contains 15 residues. CDR3 in DNA: TGTGCCAGCAGCTTGAGTCGGGGTGGCAATCAGCCCCAGCATTCT. Translation gives CASSLSRGGNQPQHS.

The genes are TRBV10-2 and TRBJ2-7; unclear D gene. The CDR3 is 11 residues long. Trimming removed 7 bases from V and 0 bases from J, with 4 bases in between. The germline CDR1 and CDR2 sequences are WSHSY and SAAADI. The CDR3 is CASTDSYEQYF. CDR3 in DNA: TGCGCCAGCACAGACTCCTACGAGCAGTACTTC.

Concerning this clone itself: A read error likely explains this, since a far larger clone differs by one base. The gene calls are TRBV28 and TRBJ1-2; D unclear. Trimming pared 5 bases from V and 1 base from J, leaving 5 bases between. The CDR3 runs to 12 residues. Germline loops: CDR1 MDHEN, CDR2 SYDVKM. In nucleotides, the CDR3 is TGTGCCAGCAGTCAGAATAACTATGGCTACACCTTC. It encodes CASSQNNYGYTF.

This chain joins TRBV18 and TRBJ1-1, with D uncertain. This CDR3 is built from 15 residues. Trimming stripped 1 base from V and 0 bases from J, with 9 bases between. Germline V gives CDR1 KGHSH, CDR2 LQKENI. CDR3: CASSPRTYLNTEAFF. The CDR3 DNA sequence: TGTGCCAGCTCACCACGGACTTATCTGAACACTGAAGCTTTCTTT.

J is TRBJ2-7 and V is TRBV27, with a weak D call TRBD1 (6 bases). Germline loops: CDR1 MNHEY, CDR2 SMNVEV (reference sequence). CDR3 length: 13 residues. Trimming pared 3 bases from V and 3 bases from J, leaving 9 bases between. The CDR3 is CASSFMDSYEQYF. The CDR3 bases are TGTGCCAGCAGTTTTATGGACAGCTACGAGCAGTACTTC.

On this clone itself: Given a far larger clone just one base away, this is likely a sequencing read error. The chain has TRBV7-2 and TRBJ1-1; D is perhaps TRBD1 (6 bases). V was cut by 3 bases and J by 0 bases, with 11 bases left in between. CDR1 SGHTA and CDR2 FQGNSA come from the germline V gene. The CDR3 sequence is 15 residues long. CDR3 region: CASSFGQSMNTEAFF. CDR3 sequence (DNA): TGTGCCAGCAGCTTCGGACAGAGCATGAACACTGAAGCTTTCTTT.

The chain recombines TRBV11-1 with TRBJ2-5, with TRBD1 as a possible D gene (5 bases). This CDR3 spans 16 amino acids. Trimming cost V 3 bases and J 2 bases, with 16 bases left between them. CDR1 is SGHAT and CDR2 is FQDESV in the germline V gene (reference sequence). CDR3 sequence: CASSFGRAAPQETQYF. CDR3 DNA: TGTGCCAGCAGCTTCGGCAGGGCCGCGCCACAAGAGACCCAGTACTTC.

Concerning this clone: This probably arose from a read error, given a far larger clone one base away. The chain carries TRBV2 and TRBJ2-2; D not certain. Germline V gives CDR1 SNHLY, CDR2 FYNNEI. The CDR3 is 14 amino acids. V gave up 8 bases and J gave up 3 bases, with 13 bases separating them. As DNA, the CDR3 is TGTGCCAGCTTCTTGCCCCGGGACACCGGGGAGCTGTTTTTT. This gives the protein CASFLPRDTGELFF.

This clone has a handful of counts. The chain employs TRBV30 and TRBJ2-4; no definite D call. This CDR3 region has 15 residues. Germline CDR1 is GTSNPN and CDR2 is SVGIG (reference sequence). Deletions cut 2 bases from V and 0 bases from J, with 11 bases between. CDR3 sequence (DNA): TGTGCCTGGAGTTGGCCCCAGGTAGCCAAAAACATTCAGTACTTC. Protein sequence: CAWSWPQVAKNIQYF.